The T cell receptor (beta chain) described here comes from a study of cytomegalovirus exposure and HLA in healthy donors. For the study at large: Roughly 180 million T cells yielded 100 million or so unique TCR beta sequences, as an earlier analysis found. Study-wide results and limits: An assumption of roughly uniform sequencing depth across donors underlay the presence/absence analyses. When analyzed later, the rates of TCR association showed variation by HLA locus, with DRB1 the most and HLA-C the fewest. Excluded: some indistinguishable V segments such as TRBV6-2 and TRBV6-3.

The PCR contained 60 Vbeta and 13 Jbeta primers. Using immunoSEQ multiplex PCR, the repertoire was profiled, and TCRdb retains in-frame clones only, with some absent. Of around 140,000 clones listed, 88% are singletons. Notes on this clone: Its antigen is still unknown.

The CDR3 runs 15 residues. CDR1 and CDR2 (germline): MNHEY, SVGAGI. The specimen was PBMCs. The chain links TRBV6-5 to TRBJ2-5; 7 bases align to TRBD2. The better agreement between TRBJ2-7 and the DNA end casts doubt on the J call. The TCR sequence derives from a woman aged 35 to 49 in good health and CMV-seronegative. The CDR3 spells CASGGGRYYSYEQYF. The CDR3 DNA follows: TGTGCCAGCGGGGGGGGGAGGTATTACTCCTACGAGCAGTACTTC.